These 25 T cell receptor beta chains share one sample of origin, sequenced in a study of cytomegalovirus exposure and HLA in healthy donors (dated by TCRdb to the late 2010s). Library generation was performed with the immunoSEQ multiplex PCR assay. For the multiplex PCR, a mixture combining 60 forward primers for TCR Vbeta segments and 13 reverse primers for TCR Jbeta segments was used. TCRdb holds this immuneACCESS table with in-frame rearrangements only. Some clones are missing; in checked studies, unresolved V genes explain under half, and the rest has no known cause. Present in this sample are fewer than 200,000 clones, 60% to 80% of which were seen just once. The top ten clonotypes cover more than 4% of the sample. Material for sequencing was PBMCs. These receptors were obtained from a male donor in good health and CMV-seronegative.

The chain uses TRBV7-9 and TRBJ2-1, with 9 bases identical to TRBD1. Germline loops: CDR1 SEHNR, CDR2 FQNEAQ (reference sequence). The CDR3 has 14 residues. Trimming cost V 3 bases and J 7 bases; bases outside gene matches: 4. CDR3 loop: CASSLTGGRNEQFF. Written as DNA, the CDR3 is TGTGCCAGCAGCTTGACAGGGGGTAGGAATGAGCAGTTCTTC.

The chain employs TRBV7-8 and TRBJ1-1, with 8 bases lining up with TRBD1. Per the germline V gene, CDR1 is SGHVS and CDR2 is FQNEAQ. The CDR3 consists of 15 residues. Trimming at V came to 1 base and at J to 5 bases, leaving 6 bases not matched to a gene. The CDR3 coding sequence is TGTGCCAGCAGCTTAGTAGACAGGGGAGGGACTGAAGCTTTCTTT. This gives the protein CASSLVDRGGTEAFF.

The chain employs TRBV9 and TRBJ1-4, with D possibly matching TRBD1 (5 bases). Germline CDR1 SGDLS, CDR2 YYNGEE. This CDR3 region has 15 residues. V lost 3 bases and J lost 6, with 15 bases in between. The CDR3 bases are TGTGCCAGCAGCGGTGGGGGGACGACGGATGAAAAACTGTTTTTT. It translates to CASSGGGTTDEKLFF. Using reference TRBV9 and TRBJ1-4 for the parts outside the CDR3, the full variable domain is DSGVTQTPKHLITATGQRVTLRCSPRSGDLSVYWYQQSLDQGLQFLIQYYNGEERAKGNILERFSAQQFPDLHSELNLSSLELGDSALYFCASSGGGTTDEKLFFGSGTQLSVL.

DNA of the CDR3: TGTGCCAGCAGCCAAGATGGGGCGGGGGGGAGCTCCTACAATGAGCAGTTCTTC. It encodes CASSQDGAGGSSYNEQFF. The rearrangement joins TRBV4-2 to TRBJ2-1; 9 bases are a match to TRBD2. Germline V gene data show CDR1 as LGHNA and CDR2 as YNFKEQ. With V trimmed by 0 bases and J by 0 bases, 6 bases remained unmatched. The CDR3 is 18 amino acids.

The CDR3 region has the DNA TGCGCCAGCAGCTCCGGGACAGGGGCTGGTTCACCCCTCCACTTT. It translates to CASSSGTGAGSPLHF. The genes are TRBV5-1 and TRBJ1-6; TRBD1 agrees at 10 bases. CDR3 length: 15 residues. After removal of 3 bases from V and 9 bases from J, the junction contained 6 bases not matched to a gene. The germline CDR1 and CDR2 sequences are SGHRS and YFSETQ.

Note on this clone: The same CDR3 arises from other DNA sequences in this sample as well. The chain has TRBV6-5 and TRBJ1-1; possible D gene TRBD1, 5 bases. Germline CDR1 MNHEY, CDR2 SVGAGI. The V end lost 0 bases, the J end lost 1 base, and 9 bases lay between the germline ends. This CDR3 region has 15 residues. The chain's CDR3 is CASSYSFRANTEAFF. DNA for the CDR3: TGTGCCAGCAGTTACTCGTTCAGGGCGAACACTGAAGCTTTCTTT.

The genes are TRBV13 and TRBJ1-4; TRBD1 aligns across 11 bases. The CDR3 extends over 15 amino acids. The V segment lost 6 bases and the J segment 8 bases; nucleotides outside the gene matches: 8. From germline, CDR1 is PRHDT and CDR2 FYEKMQ (reference sequence). CDR3 bases: TGTGCCAGCAGTTTCGACCGGGACAGGGGGGAAAAACTGTTTTTT. It translates to CASSFDRDRGEKLFF.

The chain couples TRBV5-1 to TRBJ1-5; D gene ambiguous. Germline values: CDR1 SGHRS, CDR2 YFSETQ. The CDR3 is 14 amino acids. Trimming took 1 base from V and 3 from J, leaving 8 bases between them. The CDR3 coding sequence is TGCGCCAGCAGCTTGCTCGGGGACAATCAGCCCCAGCATTTT. Protein sequence: CASSLLGDNQPQHF.

This rearrangement joins TRBV11-1 to TRBJ2-3; TRBD2 matches 9 bases. CDR1 is SGHAT, CDR2 FQDESV, per germline (reference sequence). V shed 4 bases and J 7 bases; nucleotides not matched to a gene: 6. This CDR3 contains 14 residues. The CDR3 sequence is CASSSSGNKNTQYF. CDR3 sequence (DNA): TGTGCCAGCAGCTCTAGCGGGAACAAGAATACGCAGTATTTT.

The V and J genes are TRBV6-5 and TRBJ1-3; 7 positions agree with TRBD1. The CDR3 consists of 12 residues. Germline V gene data show CDR1 as MNHEY and CDR2 as SVGAGI. J gave up 4 bases and V 8 bases, and 2 bases lay outside the gene matches. CDR3 bases: TGTGCCAGCTCGGGACAGGGAAACACCATATATTTT. Translation: CASSGQGNTIYF.

The V call is TRBV11-2, the J call TRBJ2-7; D is uncertain. There are 13 residues in the CDR3. Trimming shortened V by 4 bases and J by 4 bases, and 11 bases separated the two germline ends. In germline, CDR1 is SGHAT, CDR2 FQNNGV. The CDR3 spells CASSSVMEYEQYF. The CDR3 region has the DNA TGTGCCAGCAGCTCCGTCATGGAGTACGAGCAGTACTTC.

The chain links TRBV5-1 to TRBJ2-2; D is unresolved. There are 12 residues in the CDR3. V was clipped by 0 bases and J by 8 bases, with 5 bases between them. The germline V gene has CDR1 SGHRS and CDR2 YFSETQ. CDR3 protein: CASSLAQGELFF. The CDR3 DNA sequence: TGCGCCAGCAGCTTGGCCCAAGGGGAGCTGTTTTTT.

V gene TRBV7-9 combines with J gene TRBJ1-4; 8 bases align to TRBD1. The V and J ends lost 5 bases and 6 bases, in that order; junction bases with no gene match: 14. The CDR3 sequence is 17 residues long. Germline-derived CDR1 and CDR2 are SEHNR and FQNEAQ (reference sequence). CDR3 DNA: TGTGCCAGCAGCCCTCACTGGACAGGGAGATTGGATGAAAAACTGTTTTTT. It codes for CASSPHWTGRLDEKLFF.

V is TRBV5-1 and J is TRBJ2-3, with 7 bases matching TRBD1. Germline assignment: CDR1 SGHRS and CDR2 YFSETQ. This CDR3 is 15 amino acids long. V dropped 4 bases and J dropped 0; count of bases not matched to a gene: 5. DNA of the CDR3: TGCGCCAGCAGCGTAGGGACAGAAAGCACAGATACGCAGTATTTT. This gives the protein CASSVGTESTDTQYF.

The genes are TRBV7-2 and TRBJ1-3, with TRBD1 identical over 7 bases. Germline V gene data show CDR1 as SGHTA and CDR2 as FQGNSA. This CDR3 region has 15 residues. V shed 5 bases and J 4 bases; nucleotides not matched to a gene: 8. CDR3 protein: CASSNRDSMGNTIYF. CDR3 nucleotide sequence: TGTGCCAGCAGCAACCGGGACAGTATGGGAAACACCATATATTTT. Full variable domain (outside the CDR3, taken from reference TRBV7-2 and TRBJ1-3): GAGVSQSPSNKVTEKGKDVELRCDPISGHTALYWYRQSLGQGLEFLIYFQGNSAPDKSGLPSDRFSAERTGGSVSTLTIQRTQQEDSAVYLCASSNRDSMGNTIYFGEGSWLTVV.

This clone was seen a handful of times. The chain employs TRBV7-6 and TRBJ2-7; D is perhaps TRBD2 (6 bases). Trimming took off 1 base at V and 5 bases at J, with 15 bases between the two ends. Germline V gene sequence: CDR1 SGHVS, CDR2 FNYEAQ. This CDR3 has 15 residues. The chain's CDR3 is CASSLEGQGGHEQYF. The CDR3 nucleotides are TGTGCCAGCAGCTTAGAGGGGCAGGGAGGCCACGAGCAGTACTTC.

The chain employs TRBV7-3 and TRBJ2-3; 7 nucleotides align to TRBD2. The CDR3 has 14 amino acids. Germline CDR1 and CDR2: SGHTA and FQGTGA. J was trimmed by 1 base and V by 5 bases; bases with no gene match: 3. The CDR3 nucleotides are TGTGCCAGCAGCCCCGGACTAGGCACAGATACGCAGTATTTT. This encodes CASSPGLGTDTQYF.

This chain uses TRBV4-1 with TRBJ2-7; 8 positions match TRBD1. The V gene end was trimmed by 0 bases and the J gene end by 3 bases; junction bases not matched to a gene: 13. The CDR3 length is 18 residues. CDR1 is MGHRA and CDR2 is YSYEKL in the germline V gene. The CDR3 loop is CASSQDRRPGGFDYEQYF. Written as DNA, the CDR3 is TGCGCCAGCAGCCAAGATCGACGCCCAGGGGGCTTCGACTACGAGCAGTACTTC.

This rearrangement joins TRBV4-2 to TRBJ2-5; maybe TRBD2 (5 bases). This CDR3 has 15 amino acids. V lost 4 bases to trimming and J lost 2 bases, with 14 bases between them. Germline lookup yields CDR1 LGHNA and CDR2 YNFKEQ. The DNA of the CDR3 is TGTGCCAGCAGCCTTAAGGAGGATGTACAAGAGACCCAGTACTTC. The encoded protein is CASSLKEDVQETQYF.

This clone was observed a few times. The chain links TRBV6-5 to TRBJ2-3, with 7 bases lining up with TRBD1. The CDR3 runs to 15 residues. V lost 7 bases to trimming and J lost 3 bases; unmatched junction nucleotides: 10. Germline-derived CDR1 and CDR2 are MNHEY and SVGAGI. The CDR3 region is CASTPDRKFTDTQYF. The CDR3 bases are TGTGCCAGCACCCCGGACAGGAAATTTACAGATACGCAGTATTTT.

The sample holds a few counts of this clone. This chain links TRBV4-3 with TRBJ2-2; 8 bases are shared with TRBD2. Germline trimming cut 3 bases from V and 3 bases from J; bases unmatched to any gene: 9. Germline V gene sequence: CDR1 LGHNA, CDR2 YSLEER. The CDR3 runs 17 residues. As DNA, the CDR3 is TGCGCCAGCAGCCAGGGAGTAGCGGGACTCTACACCGGGGAGCTGTTTTTT. It yields the protein CASSQGVAGLYTGELFF.

The chain employs TRBV30 and TRBJ2-1, with D possibly matching TRBD1 (5 bases). The germline V and J ends were trimmed by 2 bases and 9 bases, with 11 bases remaining between them. The CDR3 sequence is 12 residues long. The germline V gene has CDR1 GTSNPN and CDR2 SVGIG (reference sequence). This CDR3 reads CAWSRQGAEQFF. As DNA, the CDR3 is TGTGCCTGGAGTCGTCAGGGTGCTGAGCAGTTCTTC.

V and J are TRBV5-1 and TRBJ2-2; 11 bases fit TRBD1. CDR1 and CDR2 (germline): SGHRS, YFSETQ. J gave up 4 bases and V 2 bases, and 1 base lay outside the gene matches. The CDR3 totals 15 residues. In DNA, the CDR3 is TGCGCCAGCAGCTTCGGGACAGGGGGCACCGGGGAGCTGTTTTTT. The encoded protein is CASSFGTGGTGELFF.

CDR3 nucleotide sequence: TGTGCCAGCAGCCAAACAGGGACCATGAACACTGAAGCTTTCTTT. It is translated as CASSQTGTMNTEAFF. J is TRBJ1-1 and V is TRBV4-2; D perhaps matches TRBD1 (6 bases). V shed 2 bases and J shed 0 bases, with 10 bases lying between them. Germline V gene data show CDR1 as LGHNA and CDR2 as YNFKEQ. The CDR3 extends over 15 amino acids.

The V gene is TRBV9, the J gene TRBJ2-3; 13 positions agree with TRBD2. The trim removed 4 bases at V and 4 bases at J, leaving 9 bases unmatched. Per the germline V gene, CDR1 is SGDLS and CDR2 is YYNGEE. The CDR3 runs to 17 residues. CDR3 in DNA: TGTGCCAGCAGCCCACGACTAGCGGGAGGTAGGGCAGATACGCAGTATTTT. Its protein product is CASSPRLAGGRADTQYF.